This T cell receptor beta chain comes out of a study of graft-versus-host responses after intestinal transplantation (dated by TCRdb to 2020 to 2023). General notes on the study: The transplants that recipients got were multivisceral, liver-intestinal, or isolated intestinal. The cohort enrolled about 23 intestinal transplant recipients, one of whom was a retransplant, and 3 patients without pretransplant specimens were excluded. After intestinal transplantation, graft-versus-host and host-versus-graft alloreactive T cell clones in the graft, circulation and bone marrow were tracked using bulk TCR-beta CDR3 sequencing. All recipients received anti-thymocyte globulin induction followed by maintenance tacrolimus and steroids for three to four years. A peak of at least 4% donor T cells among recipient peripheral blood mononuclear cells was the definition used for donor T cell macrochimerism. Alloreactive clones were identified by sequencing pre-transplant mixed lymphocyte reaction products and comparing them with unstimulated pre-transplant donor and recipient T cells. Samples from a few later patients were sequenced in-house on an Illumina MiSeq with MiXCR processing rather than by the commercial service.

In the first month after transplant, blood samples were collected up to 4 times, and after that at least monthly when available. The library was prepared using the immunoSEQ multiplex PCR assay. High-throughput TCR-beta CDR3 sequencing of genomic DNA from most patients was performed by Adaptive Biotechnologies. As for the authors' bioinformatics: TCR sequencing data were retrieved from Adaptive's ImmunoSEQ software for 15 to 20 patients, whereas a few other patients were processed with MiXCR and VDJtools. Because the origin of CDR3 nucleotide sequences shared between donor and recipient could not be assigned, those sequences were removed. At least 2-fold expansion over unstimulated cells and a minimum CFSE-low frequency of 0.002% (template counts) or 0.001% (read counts) were required for clones to be classified as alloreactive. Clones detected in sequenced pre-transplant spleen, lymph node, or MLR CFSE-low populations of the donor or recipient were defined as mappable. The cumulative frequency of alloreactive clones was calculated as a percentage of all sequences, weighted by copy number. TCRdb obtained this table from immuneACCESS and retained in-frame rearrangements with V and J assigned. These tables miss some clones; where compared with another copy, unresolved V genes account for less than half of the shortfall, and the remainder is unexplained. V and J calls and clone size are those listed in that table; D and trimming were worked out from the DNA. The sample profile shows roughly 53,000 clones; about 90% of them were found once. The ten largest clones add up to approximately 5.5% of the sample.

The paper as a whole reports these results and caveats: The relatively low number and heterogeneity of intestinal transplant patients limited the conclusions. Peak levels of circulating GvH clones were associated with declines in HvG clones early after transplant. In patients with donor T cell macrochimerism, the allografts had high GvH to HvG T cell clonal ratios. GvH clones were detected in recipient bone marrow, and some of these GvH clones were observed earlier in ileal mucosa or blood, consistent with an intestinal mucosal origin.

About this clone itself: No antigen is known for it. Qualities for individual bases were not recorded, and no much larger clone is one base off.

CDR1 and CDR2 are drawn from the germline V gene (reference sequence): SGHNT, YYREEE. For this chain, trimming is 4 bases at the V end and 8 bases at the J end, and the number of junction bases without a gene match is 6. From the cysteine through the phenylalanine, the CDR3 covers 13 amino acids. Left in the record is the CDR3 DNA by itself, 39 bases read in frame from the first base. Sequencing used PBMCs, obtained roughly 95 weeks after intestinal transplant. This clonotype was obtained from a human patient who received an intestinal transplant, so some T cells may come from the graft donor. The rearrangement combines TRBV5-4 with TRBJ1-2; TRBD1 matches 9 bases in the middle. The DNA reads as follows: TGTGCCAGCAGCCCTATGGGACAGGGAGGCTACACCTTC. The encoded protein is CASSPMGQGGYTF.